This T cell receptor (beta chain) was documented in a study of T cell clonality in common variable immunodeficiency. Study-level findings and limits: The cause of increased CVID clonality remains unclear without subpopulation sequencing. Fewer deletions and N-nucleotide insertions were reportedly seen in common variable immunodeficiency TCR beta sequences.

This clone was detected only a few times. The antigen remains undetermined. The CDR3 extends 3 residues past the end of the read, so its final part is completed from the germline J gene. V shed 1 base and J 7 bases; nucleotides not matched to a gene: 13. The CDR3 consists of 17 residues. Method: immunoSEQ multiplex PCR; TCRdb's copy keeps in-frame clones and lacks some. Altogether 25,000 to 35,000 clones were found in the sample, and no singletons occur. The V call is TRBV5-3, the J call TRBJ2-1; 8 bases are a match to TRBD2. Being an ORF, TRBV5-3 has a function that is uncertain. Source material: peripheral blood mononuclear cells. This TCR derives from a human donor with common variable immunodeficiency. The DNA read from the CDR3 is TGTGCCAGAAGCTTGTATCGAGCGGGGGAGCCTTGGAATGAG. It codes for CARSLYRAGEPWNE. The whole CDR3 region reads CARSLYRAGEPWNEQFF.